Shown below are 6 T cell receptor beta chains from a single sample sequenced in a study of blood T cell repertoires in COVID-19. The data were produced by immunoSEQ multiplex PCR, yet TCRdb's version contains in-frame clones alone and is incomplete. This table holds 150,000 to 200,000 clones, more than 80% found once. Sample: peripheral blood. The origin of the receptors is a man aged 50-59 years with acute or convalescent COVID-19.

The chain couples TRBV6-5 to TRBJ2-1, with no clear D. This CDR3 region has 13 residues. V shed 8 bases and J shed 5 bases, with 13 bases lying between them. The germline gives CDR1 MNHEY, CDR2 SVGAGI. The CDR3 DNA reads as TGTGCCAGCGGCCCCCGCGGCAACAATGAGCAGTTCTTC. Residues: CASGPRGNNEQFF.

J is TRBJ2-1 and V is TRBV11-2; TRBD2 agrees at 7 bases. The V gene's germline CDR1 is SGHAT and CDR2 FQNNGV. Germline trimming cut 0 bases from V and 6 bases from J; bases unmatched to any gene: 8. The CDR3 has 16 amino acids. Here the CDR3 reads CASSLDAGVLSNEQFF. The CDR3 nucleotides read TGTGCCAGCAGCTTAGATGCGGGAGTGCTAAGCAATGAGCAGTTCTTC.

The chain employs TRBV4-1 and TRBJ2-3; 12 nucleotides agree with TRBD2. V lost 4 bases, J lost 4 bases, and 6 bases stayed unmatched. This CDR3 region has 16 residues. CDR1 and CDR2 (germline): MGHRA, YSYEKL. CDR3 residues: CASSRQTSGGSDTQYF. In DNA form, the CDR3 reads TGCGCCAGCAGCCGACAGACTAGCGGGGGATCAGATACGCAGTATTTT.

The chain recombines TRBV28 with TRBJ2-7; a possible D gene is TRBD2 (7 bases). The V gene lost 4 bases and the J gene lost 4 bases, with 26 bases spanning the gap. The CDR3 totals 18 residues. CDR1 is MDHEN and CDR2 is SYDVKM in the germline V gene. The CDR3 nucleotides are TGTGCCAGCAGTTCACAAGTGGGAGTGGGGGGGGCGCTTTACGAGCAGTACTTC. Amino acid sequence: CASSSQVGVGGALYEQYF.

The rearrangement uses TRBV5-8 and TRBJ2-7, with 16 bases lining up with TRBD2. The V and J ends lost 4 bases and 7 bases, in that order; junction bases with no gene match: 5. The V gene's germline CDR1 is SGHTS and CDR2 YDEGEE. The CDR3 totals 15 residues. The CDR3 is CASSPGTSGGEEQYV. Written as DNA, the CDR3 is TGTGCCAGCAGCCCCGGGACTAGCGGGGGGGAAGAGCAGTACGTC.

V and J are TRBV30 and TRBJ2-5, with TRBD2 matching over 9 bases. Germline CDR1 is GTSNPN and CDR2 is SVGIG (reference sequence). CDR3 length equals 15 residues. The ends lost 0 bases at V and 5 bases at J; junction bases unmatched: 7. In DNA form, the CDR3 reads TGTGCCTGGAGTGTTGGTAGCGGGAGAGGGGAGACCCAGTACTTC. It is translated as CAWSVGSGRGETQYF.